Listed below are T cell receptor beta chains from one sample, sequenced in a study of T cell changes during pregnancy in multiple sclerosis. The assay was immunoSEQ multiplex PCR, and TCRdb's table has in-frame clones only and misses some. This table holds about 60,000 clones, around 92% found once. The sequenced sample was peripheral blood, obtained in the first trimester of pregnancy. The receptors were sampled from a female donor with multiple sclerosis, enrolled in a pregnancy study. CDR3s include the opening cysteine and the closing phenylalanine or tryptophan. A D gene is named only where the DNA matches it firmly. A clone size is listed for some rows: how often the clone was seen (once, few, many), or a class if it is expanded.

TRBJ1-3 TRBV7-3 - - CASSLRAGDTIYF TGTGCCAGCAGCTTAAGGGCGGGGGACACCATATATTTT
TRBJ2-5 TRBV7-2 - - CASSLAPGSIKQETQYF TGTGCCAGCAGCTTAGCGCCAGGGTCAATCAAACAAGAGACCCAGTACTTC
TRBJ2-7 TRBV7-9 - - CAGTSIGTYEQYF TGTGCCGGCACCTCGATCGGTACCTACGAGCAGTACTTC
TRBJ2-1 TRBV7-3 TRBD1 - CASSSDRGGEQFF TGTGCCAGCAGCTCGGACAGGGGGGGTGAGCAGTTCTTC
TRBJ1-1 TRBV13 TRBD1 - CASSYRDRALNTEAFF TGTGCCAGCAGCTACCGGGACAGGGCATTGAACACTGAAGCTTTCTTT
TRBJ1-1 TRBV9 - - CASSEGLNTEAFF TGTGCCAGCAGCGAGGGGTTGAACACTGAAGCTTTCTTT
TRBJ2-4 TRBV15 TRBD2 - CATSRGGENIQYF TGTGCCACCAGCCGGGGGGGGGAAAACATTCAGTACTTC
TRBJ2-5 TRBV4-1 TRBD1 once CASSQPDRGSFETQYF TGCGCCAGCAGCCAACCCGACAGGGGTTCATTCGAGACCCAGTACTTC
TRBJ2-2 TRBV11-3 - - CASSSPQGGELFF TGTGCCAGCAGCTCCCCCCAGGGCGGGGAGCTGTTTTTT
TRBJ2-1 TRBV14 - once CASSKGYNEQFF TGTGCCAGCAGCAAGGGGTACAATGAGCAGTTCTTC
TRBJ2-3 TRBV19 TRBD2 - CATRSGTSSNTQYF TGTGCCACCCGATCCGGGACTAGCTCGAATACGCAGTATTTT
TRBJ1-5 TRBV18 - few CASSPVGGIIDQPQHF TGTGCCAGCTCACCCGTCGGGGGGATAATAGATCAGCCCCAGCATTTT
TRBJ2-5 TRBV10-3 - - CAISNLGGSYQETQYF TGTGCCATCAGTAACCTCGGAGGGTCGTACCAAGAGACCCAGTACTTC
TRBJ1-6 TRBV19 - - CASSKQGANSPLHF TGTGCCAGTAGTAAACAGGGAGCCAATTCACCCCTCCACTTT
TRBJ2-7 TRBV6-5 - - CASSPRQSYVVYF TGTGCCAGCAGTCCCAGACAGTCCTACGTTGTATACTTC
TRBJ2-5 TRBV5-5 TRBD1 - CASSLGGTGGETQYF TGTGCCAGCAGCTTGGGGGGGACAGGGGGAGAGACCCAGTACTTC
TRBJ2-3 TRBV10-2 TRBD2 - CASSEMTSGGPQEYF TGCGCCAGCAGTGAGATGACTAGCGGGGGGCCCCAGGAGTATTTT
TRBJ1-2 TRBV7-3 - - CASSPKTGTYGYTF TGTGCCAGCAGCCCTAAAACAGGGACCTATGGCTACACCTTC
TRBJ2-3 TRBV7-2 - once CASSLGGQTDTQYF TGTGCCAGCAGCTTAGGAGGACAGACAGATACGCAGTATTTT
TRBJ2-1 TRBV9 - - CASSVAGGGYNEQFF TGTGCCAGCAGCGTAGCGGGGGGCGGATACAATGAGCAGTTCTTC
TRBJ2-2 TRBV19 - - CASIKDGVTGELFF TGTGCCAGTATAAAGGACGGGGTAACTGGGGAGCTGTTTTTT
TRBJ1-4 TRBV6-1 - - CASSERGIATNEKLFF TGTGCCAGCAGTGAACGGGGAATTGCAACTAATGAAAAACTGTTTTTT
TRBJ2-3 TRBV11-2 TRBD2 - CASSSRLAGEFSSTDTQYF TGTGCCAGCAGCTCCCGACTAGCGGGGGAGTTTTCTAGCACAGATACGCAGTATTTT
TRBJ1-5 TRBV5-6 - - CASSLAVGGWVQPQHF TGTGCCAGCAGCTTGGCCGTTGGAGGGTGGGTTCAGCCCCAGCATTTT
TRBJ2-7 TRBV19 TRBD1 - CASSPLRTGGNEQYF TGTGCCAGTAGTCCGTTAAGGACAGGGGGCAACGAGCAGTACTTC
TRBJ2-5 TRBV7-6 - - CASSRDMETQYF TGTGCCAGCAGCCGGGACATGGAGACCCAGTACTTC
TRBJ2-7 TRBV19 TRBD2 - CASSTAPGLAYEQYF TGTGCCAGTAGTACGGCTCCGGGACTAGCCTACGAGCAGTACTTC
TRBJ2-7 TRBV4-2 - - CASSQARDSSYEQYF TGTGCCAGCAGCCAAGCCCGGGACTCCTCCTACGAGCAGTACTTC
TRBJ2-5 TRBV19 - - CASSIDGRGGRLQETQYF TGTGCCAGTAGTATAGATGGAAGGGGGGGACGGCTACAAGAGACCCAGTACTTC
TRBJ1-1 TRBV7-3 TRBD1 - CASSQGQGREAFF TGTGCCAGCAGCCAAGGACAGGGTCGTGAAGCTTTCTTT
TRBJ2-7 TRBV6-5 - - CASSYTGYEQYF TGTGCCAGCAGTTACACCGGGTACGAGCAGTACTTC
TRBJ1-2 TRBV7-9 TRBD1 - CASSLDRGDGYTF TGTGCCAGCAGCCTCGACAGGGGGGATGGCTACACCTTC
TRBJ1-5 TRBV15 - - CATSGTGHNQPQHF TGTGCCACCAGCGGAACAGGCCACAATCAGCCCCAGCATTTT
TRBJ2-3 TRBV9 TRBD1 - CASSETGSRTDTQYF TGTGCCAGCAGCGAGACAGGGAGTAGGACAGATACGCAGTATTTT
TRBJ1-2 TRBV9 - few CASSVVPQAGYGYTF TGTGCCAGCAGCGTAGTCCCACAGGCTGGGTATGGCTACACCTTC
TRBJ1-2 TRBV7-9 - - CASSLEGRARGYTF TGTGCCAGCAGCTTAGAGGGGCGTGCTCGGGGCTACACCTTC
TRBJ2-3 TRBV7-3 TRBD1 - CASSPGDRPTDTQYF TGTGCCAGCAGCCCTGGGGACAGGCCGACAGATACGCAGTATTTT
TRBJ1-1 TRBV6-5 - - CASSPTGYTEAFF TGTGCCAGCAGTCCTACAGGGTACACTGAAGCTTTCTTT
TRBJ1-2 TRBV25-1 - - CASSDGGLNYGYTF TGTGCCAGCAGTGACGGGGGGCTTAACTATGGCTACACCTTC
TRBJ1-5 TRBV27 TRBD1 - CATGTVGQPQHF TGTGCCACCGGGACAGTGGGACAGCCCCAGCATTTT
TRBJ2-5 TRBV7-3 TRBD2 - CASSLRGSGGPTQETQYF TGTGCCAGCAGCTTAAGGGGGAGCGGGGGGCCCACTCAAGAGACCCAGTACTTC
TRBJ2-2 TRBV7-3 - - CASSSTPGLGHTGELFF TGTGCCAGCAGCTCCACTCCGGGACTGGGGCACACCGGGGAGCTGTTTTTT
TRBJ2-3 TRBV28 - - CASRPTGSLTDTQYF TGTGCCAGCAGGCCTACAGGGTCCTTAACAGATACGCAGTATTTT
TRBJ1-1 TRBV29-1 - once CSVDLGGLKPNTEAFF TGCAGCGTTGATTTGGGGGGGTTAAAGCCGAACACTGAAGCTTTCTTT
TRBJ2-7 TRBV7-2 TRBD1 - CVSSLDRDNRYEQYF TGTGTCAGCAGCTTAGACAGGGATAATCGCTACGAGCAGTACTTC
TRBJ2-5 TRBV19 - - CASSIAPPRETQYF TGTGCCAGTAGTATAGCCCCTCCGAGGGAGACCCAGTACTTC
TRBJ1-1 TRBV5-1 TRBD1 - CASSLYGRGDLGTEAFF TGCGCCAGCAGCTTGTATGGCAGGGGGGACCTCGGCACTGAAGCTTTCTTT
TRBJ2-2 TRBV15 TRBD2 - CATSRVGPGLLLSGELFF TGTGCCACCAGCAGAGTGGGGCCGGGACTACTCTTATCCGGGGAGCTGTTTTTT
TRBJ1-2 TRBV7-9 TRBD1 - CASSPMDRSYGYTF TGTGCCAGCAGCCCGATGGACAGGTCCTATGGCTACACCTTC
TRBJ2-2 TRBV6-5 - - CASSYLGGGELFF TGTGCCAGCAGTTACTTAGGGGGCGGGGAGCTGTTTTTT
TRBJ2-2 TRBV19 - once CASSWGANTGELFF TGTGCCAGTAGTTGGGGGGCGAACACCGGGGAGCTGTTTTTT
TRBJ2-7 TRBV5-4 TRBD1 - CASSWTGFDEQYF TGTGCCAGCAGCTGGACAGGGTTCGACGAGCAGTACTTC
TRBJ1-4 TRBV5-6 - - CASSPSSGSTNEKLFF TGTGCCAGCAGCCCCAGCTCGGGGTCAACTAATGAAAAACTGTTTTTT
TRBJ1-1 TRBV4-3 - - CASSQGLGGLNTEAFF TGCGCCAGCAGCCAAGGGCTGGGGGGGCTGAACACTGAAGCTTTCTTT
TRBJ1-6 TRBV14 TRBD1 - CASSQTGGNSPLHF TGTGCCAGCAGCCAGACAGGGGGCAATTCACCCCTCCACTTT